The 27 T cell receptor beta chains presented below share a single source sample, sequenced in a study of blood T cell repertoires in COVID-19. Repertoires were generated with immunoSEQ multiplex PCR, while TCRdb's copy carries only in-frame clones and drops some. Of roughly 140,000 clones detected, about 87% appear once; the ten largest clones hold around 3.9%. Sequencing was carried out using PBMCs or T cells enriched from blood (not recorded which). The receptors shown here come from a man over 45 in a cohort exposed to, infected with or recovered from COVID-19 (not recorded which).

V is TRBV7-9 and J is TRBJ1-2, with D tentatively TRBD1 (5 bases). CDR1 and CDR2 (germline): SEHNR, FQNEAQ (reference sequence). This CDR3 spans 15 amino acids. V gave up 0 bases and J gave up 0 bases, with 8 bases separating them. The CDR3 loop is CASSLAEGSNYGYTF. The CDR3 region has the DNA TGTGCCAGCAGCTTAGCGGAGGGGTCTAACTATGGCTACACCTTC.

The CDR3 is CASSFPGGGTQYF. The CDR3 nucleotides are TGTGCCAGCAGCTTCCCGGGCGGAGGAACGCAGTATTTT. The chain combines TRBV7-9 with TRBJ2-3; possibly TRBD2 for D (5 bases). Per germline, CDR1 SEHNR and CDR2 FQNEAQ (reference sequence). Trimming removed 3 bases from V and 9 bases from J, with 13 bases in between. The CDR3 loop spans 13 amino acids.

The CDR3, as DNA: TGTGCCAGCACCCTGATGGGGGGGAAGCTGTTTTTT. Amino acid sequence: CASTLMGGKLFF. This chain links TRBV28 with TRBJ1-4; maybe TRBD1 (5 bases). The germline gives CDR1 MDHEN, CDR2 SYDVKM. The length of the CDR3 is 12 residues. V was trimmed by 7 bases and J by 14 bases, leaving 17 bases between them.

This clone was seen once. CDR3 residues: CASSYPGTAYEQYF. CDR3 in DNA: TGTGCCAGCAGTTACCCAGGGACAGCTTACGAGCAGTACTTC. The rearrangement links TRBV6-2 or TRBV6-3 to TRBJ2-7, with 7 bases lining up with TRBD1. This CDR3 has 14 amino acids. V was pared by 2 bases and J by 4 bases, with 5 bases of the junction left unmatched. In germline, CDR1 is MNHEY, CDR2 SVGEGT.

For the CDR3, the DNA is TGTGCCAGCAGTTCCCGCGGACTTAGCTCCTACAATGAGCAGTTCTTC. Its protein product is CASSSRGLSSYNEQFF. This chain connects TRBV5-6 to TRBJ2-1; the D gene is possibly TRBD2 (5 bases). The germline V gene encodes CDR1 SGHDT and CDR2 YYEEEE. CDR3 length: 16 amino acids. The ends were cut back, 5 bases at V and 0 bases at J, with 15 bases in the middle.

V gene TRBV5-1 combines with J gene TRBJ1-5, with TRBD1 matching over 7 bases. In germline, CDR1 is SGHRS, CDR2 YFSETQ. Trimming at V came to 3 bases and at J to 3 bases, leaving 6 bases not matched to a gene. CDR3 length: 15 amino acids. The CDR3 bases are TGCGCCAGCAGCTACGCAGGGGGTTTCAATCAGCCCCAGCATTTT. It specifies CASSYAGGFNQPQHF.

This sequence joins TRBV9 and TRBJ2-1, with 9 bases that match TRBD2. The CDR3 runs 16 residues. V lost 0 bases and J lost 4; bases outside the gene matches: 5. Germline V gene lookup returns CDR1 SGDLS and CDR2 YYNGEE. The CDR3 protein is CASSVGPTSGYNEQFF. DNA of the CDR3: TGTGCCAGCAGCGTAGGCCCGACTAGCGGTTACAATGAGCAGTTCTTC.

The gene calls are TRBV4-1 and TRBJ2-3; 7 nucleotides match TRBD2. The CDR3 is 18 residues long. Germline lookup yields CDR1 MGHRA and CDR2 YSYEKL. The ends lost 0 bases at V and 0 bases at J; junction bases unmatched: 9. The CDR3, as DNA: TGCGCCAGCAGCCAAGATCGGAGCGGGACCTCGAGCACAGATACGCAGTATTTT. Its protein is CASSQDRSGTSSTDTQYF.

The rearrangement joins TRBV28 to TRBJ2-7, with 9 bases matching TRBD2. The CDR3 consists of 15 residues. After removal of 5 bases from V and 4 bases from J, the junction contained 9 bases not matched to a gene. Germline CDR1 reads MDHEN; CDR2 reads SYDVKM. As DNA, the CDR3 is TGTGCCAGCAGTATTAGCGGGAGTGGCAGATACGAGCAGTACTTC. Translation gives CASSISGSGRYEQYF.

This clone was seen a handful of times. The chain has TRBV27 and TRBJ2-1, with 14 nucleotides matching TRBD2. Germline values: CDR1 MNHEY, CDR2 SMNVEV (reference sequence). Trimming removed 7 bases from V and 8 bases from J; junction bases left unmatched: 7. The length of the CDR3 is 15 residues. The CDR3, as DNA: TGTGCCAGCAACCCCGGGACTAGCGGGAGCTATGAGCAGTTCTTC. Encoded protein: CASNPGTSGSYEQFF.

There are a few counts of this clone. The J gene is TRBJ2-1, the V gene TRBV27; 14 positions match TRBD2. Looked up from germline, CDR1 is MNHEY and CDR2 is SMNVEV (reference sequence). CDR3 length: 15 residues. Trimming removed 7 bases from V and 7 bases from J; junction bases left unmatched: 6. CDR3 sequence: CASTTGTSGRNEQFF. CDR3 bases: TGTGCCAGCACTACCGGGACTAGCGGGAGAAATGAGCAGTTCTTC.

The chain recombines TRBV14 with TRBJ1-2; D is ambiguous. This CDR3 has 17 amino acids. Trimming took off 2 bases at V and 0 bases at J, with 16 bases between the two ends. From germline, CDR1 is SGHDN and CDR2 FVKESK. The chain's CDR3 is CASSQSGAGTSNYGYTF. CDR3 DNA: TGTGCCAGCAGCCAATCAGGCGCCGGAACCTCTAACTATGGCTACACCTTC.

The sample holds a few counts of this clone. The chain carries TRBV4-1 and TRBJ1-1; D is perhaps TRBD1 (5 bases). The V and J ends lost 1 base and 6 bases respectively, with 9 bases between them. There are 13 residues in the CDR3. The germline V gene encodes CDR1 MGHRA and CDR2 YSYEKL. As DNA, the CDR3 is TGCGCCAGCAGCCAAGTCCCAGGGCCTGAAGCTTTCTTT. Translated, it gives CASSQVPGPEAFF.

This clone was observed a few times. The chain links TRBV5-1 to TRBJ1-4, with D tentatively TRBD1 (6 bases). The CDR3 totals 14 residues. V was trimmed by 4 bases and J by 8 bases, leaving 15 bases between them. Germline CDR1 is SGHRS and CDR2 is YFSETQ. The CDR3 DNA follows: TGCGCCAGCAGCCTCAGGGGCCAGGGGGAAAAACTGTTTTTT. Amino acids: CASSLRGQGEKLFF.

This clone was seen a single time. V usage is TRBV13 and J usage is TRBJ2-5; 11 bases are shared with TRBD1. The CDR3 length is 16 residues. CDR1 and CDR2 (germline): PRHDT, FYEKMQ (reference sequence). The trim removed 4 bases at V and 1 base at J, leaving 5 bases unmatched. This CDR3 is CASSSRDRGFQETQYF. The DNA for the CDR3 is TGTGCCAGCAGCTCTCGGGACAGGGGGTTCCAAGAGACCCAGTACTTC.

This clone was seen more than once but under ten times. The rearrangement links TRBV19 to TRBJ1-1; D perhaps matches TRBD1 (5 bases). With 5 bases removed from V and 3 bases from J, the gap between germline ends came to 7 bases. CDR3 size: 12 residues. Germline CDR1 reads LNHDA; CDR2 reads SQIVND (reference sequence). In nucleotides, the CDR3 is TGTGCCAGTAGTCCAGGGTACACTGAAGCTTTCTTT. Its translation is CASSPGYTEAFF.

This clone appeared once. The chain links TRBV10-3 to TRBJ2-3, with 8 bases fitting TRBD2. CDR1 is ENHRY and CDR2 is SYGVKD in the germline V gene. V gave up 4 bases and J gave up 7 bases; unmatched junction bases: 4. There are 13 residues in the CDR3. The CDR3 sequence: CAISGPGGYTQYF. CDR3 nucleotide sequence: TGTGCCATCAGTGGCCCGGGAGGGTATACGCAGTATTTT.

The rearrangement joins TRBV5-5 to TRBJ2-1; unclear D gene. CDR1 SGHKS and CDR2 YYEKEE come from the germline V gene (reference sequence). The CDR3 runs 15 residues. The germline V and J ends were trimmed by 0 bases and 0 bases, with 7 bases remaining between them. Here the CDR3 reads CASSLGKSSYNEQFF. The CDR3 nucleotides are TGTGCCAGCAGCTTGGGCAAGAGCTCCTACAATGAGCAGTTCTTC.

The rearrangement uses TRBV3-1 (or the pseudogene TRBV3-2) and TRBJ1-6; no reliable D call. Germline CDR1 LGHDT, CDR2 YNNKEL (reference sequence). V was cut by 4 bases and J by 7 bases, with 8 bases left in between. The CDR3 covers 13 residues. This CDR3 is CASSPSRNSPLHF. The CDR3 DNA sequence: TGTGCCAGCAGCCCCTCACGGAATTCACCCCTCCACTTT.

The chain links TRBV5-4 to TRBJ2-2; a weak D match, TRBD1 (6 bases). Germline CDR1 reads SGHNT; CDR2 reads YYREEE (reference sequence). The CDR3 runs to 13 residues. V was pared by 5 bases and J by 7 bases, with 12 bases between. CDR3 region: CASSQQGDGELFF. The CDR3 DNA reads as TGTGCCAGCAGTCAACAGGGCGACGGGGAGCTGTTTTTT. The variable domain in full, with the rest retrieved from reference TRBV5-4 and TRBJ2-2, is ETGVTQSPTHLIKTRGQQVTLRCSSQSGHNTVSWYQQALGQGPQFIFQYYREEENGRGNFPPRFSGLQFPNYSSELNVNALELDDSALYLCASSQQGDGELFFGEGSRLTVL.

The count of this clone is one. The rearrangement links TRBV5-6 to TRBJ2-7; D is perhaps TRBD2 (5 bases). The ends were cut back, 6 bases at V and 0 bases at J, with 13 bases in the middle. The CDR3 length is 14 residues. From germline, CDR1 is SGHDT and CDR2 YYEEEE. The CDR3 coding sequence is TGTGCCAGCACCCGGACGGGGATCTCCTACGAGCAGTACTTC. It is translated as CASTRTGISYEQYF. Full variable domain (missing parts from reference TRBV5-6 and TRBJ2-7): DAGVTQSPTHLIKTRGQQVTLRCSPKSGHDTVSWYQQALGQGPQFIFQYYEEEERQRGNFPDRFSGHQFPNYSSELNVNALLLGDSALYLCASTRTGISYEQYFGPGTRLTVT.

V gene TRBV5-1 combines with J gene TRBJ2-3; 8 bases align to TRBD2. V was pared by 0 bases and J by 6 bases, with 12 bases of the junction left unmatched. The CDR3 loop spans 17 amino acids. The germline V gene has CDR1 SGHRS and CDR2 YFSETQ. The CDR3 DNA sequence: TGCGCCAGCAGCTTGGACCTACCGGGACTAGAAGGGGATACGCAGTATTTT. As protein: CASSLDLPGLEGDTQYF.

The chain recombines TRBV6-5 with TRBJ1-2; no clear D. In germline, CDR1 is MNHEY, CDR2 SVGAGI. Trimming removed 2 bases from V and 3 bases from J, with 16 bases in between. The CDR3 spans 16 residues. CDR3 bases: TGTGCCAGCAGTTACCAGAACAGCCTTCGCTACTATGGCTACACCTTC. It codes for CASSYQNSLRYYGYTF.

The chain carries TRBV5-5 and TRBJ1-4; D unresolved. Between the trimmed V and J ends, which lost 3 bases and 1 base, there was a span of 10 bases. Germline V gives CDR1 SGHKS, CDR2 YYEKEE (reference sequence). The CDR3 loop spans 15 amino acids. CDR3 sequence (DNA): TGTGCCAGCAGCTCCCGGGAGGGAACTAATGAAAAACTGTTTTTT. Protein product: CASSSREGTNEKLFF.

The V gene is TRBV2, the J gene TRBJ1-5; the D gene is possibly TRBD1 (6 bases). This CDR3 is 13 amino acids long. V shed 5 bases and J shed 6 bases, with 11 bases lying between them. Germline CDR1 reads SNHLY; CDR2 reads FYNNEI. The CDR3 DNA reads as TGTGCCAGCAGTATACAGGGTCCTCAGCCCCAGCATTTT. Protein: CASSIQGPQPQHF.

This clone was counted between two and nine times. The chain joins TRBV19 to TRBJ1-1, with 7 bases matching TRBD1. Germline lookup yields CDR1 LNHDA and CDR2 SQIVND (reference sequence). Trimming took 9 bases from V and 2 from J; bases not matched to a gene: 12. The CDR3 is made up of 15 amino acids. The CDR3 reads CASRPPGQSNTEAFF. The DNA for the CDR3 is TGTGCCAGCCGCCCTCCGGGACAGAGTAACACTGAAGCTTTCTTT.

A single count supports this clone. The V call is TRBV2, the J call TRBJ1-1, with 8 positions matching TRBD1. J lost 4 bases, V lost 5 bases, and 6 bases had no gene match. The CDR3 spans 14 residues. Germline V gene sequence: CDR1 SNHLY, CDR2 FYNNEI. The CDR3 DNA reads TGTGCCAGCAGTCCACAGGGGGTGTCCACTGAAGCTTTCTTT. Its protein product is CASSPQGVSTEAFF.